This T cell receptor beta chain was sequenced during a study of shared clonotypes between healthy human individuals. Study-level results: Represented diversity (both genetic and exposure-history) was limited by the small number of donors.

Looked up from germline, CDR1 is WSHSY and CDR2 is SAAADI. CDR3 length: 15 residues. Losses at the gene ends were 3 bases for V and 1 base for J; bases not matched to a gene: 1. Original analysis: With immunoSEQ giving junction-only sequences and no quality scores, filtering differed. Some clones are missing from TCRdb's copy, which holds only in-frame ones; the method was immunoSEQ multiplex PCR. From that table come the V and J calls and clone size; the DNA was used to work out D and trimming. The table lists roughly 1 million clones, around four fifths of them singletons. A word on this clone: Its specificity is unknown.

The rearrangement joins TRBV10-2 to TRBJ2-3; 10 nucleotides align to TRBD2. The material sequenced was memory CD4+ T cells sorted from blood. Subset specified: CD45RA-negative fraction. The sequence was obtained from a man younger than 30 in good health. CDR3 DNA sequence: TGCGCCAGCAGTGACACTAGCGGGGGCACAGATACGCAGTATTTT. It encodes CASSDTSGGTDTQYF.